This entry lists 30 T cell receptor beta chains sequenced from one sample in a study of CD8 T cells in ankylosing spondylitis. Study conclusions and caveats: What seemed typical of ankylosing spondylitis blood was a TCR beta motif built from under 10 highly homologous variants.

Antigen specificity for these receptors is unknown. TCRdb fed the 5' RACE reads into MiXCR, producing one record per CDR3 protein. The table shows approximately 220,000 distinct CDR3 sequences, with about a sixth occurring only once. The sequencing input was blood, either unsorted or a sorted T cell fraction (not recorded which). The receptors originated from a male donor with ankylosing spondylitis.

This clonotype occurred a few times. The genes are TRBV19 and TRBJ1-1; 7 positions match TRBD1. CDR3 size: 17 residues. Germline CDR1 and CDR2: LNHDA and SQIVND (reference sequence). The J segment lost 4 bases and the V segment lost 6 bases, leaving 17 bases of the junction unmatched. CDR3 sequence (DNA): TGTGCCAGTAGGCCCCCACACAGGGGAGAGGTGAGCACTGAAGCTTTCTTT. Residues: CASRPPHRGEVSTEAFF.

This clonotype has only a few counts. The chain has TRBV6-1 and TRBJ2-7; possible D gene TRBD1, 5 bases. The CDR3 is made up of 13 amino acids. V was pared by 5 bases and J by 0 bases, with 8 bases between. The germline gives CDR1 MNHNS, CDR2 SASEGT. The CDR3 sequence: CASSPTVSYEQYF. For the CDR3, the DNA is TGTGCCAGCAGTCCGACAGTCTCCTACGAGCAGTACTTC.

This clonotype appeared a single time. This chain links TRBV27 with TRBJ2-3; D may correspond to TRBD1 or TRBD2 (5 bases each). Germline V gives CDR1 MNHEY, CDR2 SMNVEV (reference sequence). V lost 3 bases and J 5 bases, leaving 12 bases between the germline ends. The CDR3 loop spans 14 amino acids. CDR3 sequence (DNA): TGTGCCAGCAGTTTGTCGGGGCACATAGATACGCAGTATTTT. Protein sequence: CASSLSGHIDTQYF.

The table lists this clonotype with a few counts. CDR3 loop: CASSLGWGPQNTGELFF. In nucleotides, the CDR3 is TGTGCCAGCAGCTTGGGCTGGGGGCCACAGAACACCGGGGAGCTGTTTTTT. This chain uses TRBV5-5 with TRBJ2-2, with D possibly TRBD1 on 6 matching bases. Germline V gives CDR1 SGHKS, CDR2 YYEKEE (reference sequence). The CDR3 sequence is 17 residues long. V was cut by 0 bases and J by 1 base, with 13 bases left in between.

V gene TRBV4-2 combines with J gene TRBJ1-6, with 9 positions matching TRBD1. Per germline, CDR1 LGHNA and CDR2 YNFKEQ. The V gene end was trimmed by 7 bases and the J gene end by 0 bases; junction bases not matched to a gene: 1. The CDR3 contains 15 residues. The chain's CDR3 is CASTDRGSYNSPLHF. The CDR3 coding sequence is TGTGCCAGCACGGACAGGGGCTCCTATAATTCACCCCTCCACTTT.

This clonotype was detected ten times or more. The V and J genes are TRBV29-1 and TRBJ2-1; D unclear. Trimming cost V 0 bases and J 9 bases, with 12 bases left between them. Germline V gene lookup returns CDR1 SQVTM and CDR2 ANQGSEA. The CDR3 has 13 amino acids. CDR3 region: CSVEEGHNTEQFF. The CDR3 DNA reads TGCAGCGTTGAAGAGGGCCATAATACTGAGCAGTTCTTC.

This clonotype was detected a few times. The rearrangement links TRBV9 to TRBJ1-1; D call uncertain. Germline V gene sequence: CDR1 SGDLS, CDR2 YYNGEE. The CDR3 is 14 amino acids. V shed 2 bases and J shed 5 bases, with 13 bases lying between them. CDR3 residues: CASSVEVRGTEAFF. CDR3 DNA sequence: TGTGCCAGCAGCGTGGAAGTGCGAGGGACTGAAGCTTTCTTT.

This clonotype was seen more than once but under ten times. This rearrangement joins TRBV12-3 or TRBV12-4 to TRBJ2-2; 12 nucleotides match TRBD2. CDR3 length equals 18 residues. V trimming: 6 bases; J trimming: 5 bases; junction bases outside the gene matches: 13. The CDR3 DNA follows: TGTGCCAGCAGGCTTGGGCTAGCGGGGGGGGTGAGGACCGGGGAGCTGTTTTTT. Amino acid sequence: CASRLGLAGGVRTGELFF.

The chain uses TRBV18 and TRBJ2-5, with D unresolved. V gave up 4 bases and J gave up 4 bases, with 7 bases separating them. Germline V gene lookup returns CDR1 KGHSH and CDR2 LQKENI. This CDR3 contains 12 residues. The CDR3 sequence: CASSRRTETQYF. Written as DNA, the CDR3 is TGTGCCAGCTCACGCAGGACAGAGACCCAGTACTTC.

The chain has TRBV12-3 or TRBV12-4 and TRBJ1-1, with D possibly TRBD1 on 6 matching bases. The CDR3 is made up of 15 amino acids. Trimming left V 3 bases short and J 4 bases short, with 15 bases between. This CDR3 reads CASSFKGGEGTEAFF. Written as DNA, the CDR3 is TGTGCCAGCAGTTTTAAGGGGGGAGAGGGCACTGAAGCTTTCTTT.

There are a few counts of this clonotype. V and J are TRBV29-1 and TRBJ2-3; TRBD1 agrees at 7 bases. CDR3 size: 14 residues. V lost 4 bases, J lost 0 bases, and 4 bases stayed unmatched. Germline CDR1 and CDR2: SQVTM and ANQGSEA. The CDR3 reads CSVVVQGSTDTQYF. The CDR3 DNA reads as TGCAGCGTTGTCGTACAGGGGAGCACAGATACGCAGTATTTT.

The V gene is TRBV7-9, the J gene TRBJ2-7; 7 positions match TRBD1. CDR1 and CDR2 from the germline V gene are SEHNR and FQNEAQ (reference sequence). This CDR3 has 15 residues. V lost 5 bases to trimming and J lost 3 bases; unmatched junction nucleotides: 10. The CDR3 sequence: CASSPLRQGSYEQYF. CDR3 nucleotide sequence: TGTGCCAGCAGCCCCTTGCGACAGGGAAGCTACGAGCAGTACTTC.

The chain couples TRBV11-2 to TRBJ2-1; no reliable D call. CDR1 SGHAT and CDR2 FQNNGV come from the germline V gene. The CDR3 totals 11 residues. V was shortened by 3 bases and J by 8 bases, with 5 bases between the two germline ends. CDR3 nucleotides: TGTGCCAGCAGCTTGGACGATGAGCAGTTCTTC. Residues: CASSLDDEQFF.

This sequence joins TRBV4-1 and TRBJ1-5; no definite D call. V shed 1 base and J shed 4 bases, with 5 bases lying between them. Germline V gene sequence: CDR1 MGHRA, CDR2 YSYEKL. The CDR3 contains 13 residues. The CDR3: CASSQGVNQPQHF. CDR3 coding DNA: TGCGCCAGCAGCCAAGGGGTTAATCAGCCCCAGCATTTT.

The rearrangement uses TRBV10-3 and TRBJ2-3; D remains unclear. Between the trimmed V and J ends, which lost 0 bases and 2 bases, there was a span of 12 bases. Germline V gene lookup returns CDR1 ENHRY and CDR2 SYGVKD. This CDR3 is built from 16 residues. Here the CDR3 reads CAISESSVDYTDTQYF. CDR3 sequence (DNA): TGTGCCATCAGTGAGTCGAGTGTGGATTACACAGATACGCAGTATTTT.

This sequence joins TRBV7-4 and TRBJ1-3; D gene ambiguous. Germline CDR1 is SGHVT and CDR2 is SQSDAQ. V shed 5 bases and J shed 1 base, with 21 bases lying between them. The length of the CDR3 is 18 residues. CDR3 sequence (DNA): TGTGCCAGCAGCCTACACACCATACATTACCCGTCTGGAAACACCATATATTTT. Protein: CASSLHTIHYPSGNTIYF.

This clonotype was detected only a few times. The chain links TRBV27 to TRBJ2-7, with TRBD2 identical over 8 bases. CDR1 is MNHEY, CDR2 SMNVEV, per germline (reference sequence). Trimming at V came to 5 bases and at J to 4 bases, leaving 7 bases not matched to a gene. The CDR3 is 14 amino acids. CDR3 protein: CASSEGTSRYEQYF. The CDR3 DNA reads TGTGCCAGCAGTGAGGGGACTAGTCGTTACGAGCAGTACTTC.

This clonotype was seen repeatedly, ten times or more. The rearrangement uses TRBV12-3 or TRBV12-4 and TRBJ2-3; 13 nucleotides line up with TRBD2. V shed 6 bases, J shed 5 bases, and the junction held 5 bases outside the gene matches. The CDR3 contains 15 residues. The CDR3: CASSPLAGGQDTQYF. For the CDR3, the DNA is TGTGCCAGCAGCCCACTAGCGGGAGGGCAAGATACGCAGTATTTT.

This clonotype occurred a few times. The rearrangement joins TRBV9 to TRBJ2-1; TRBD2 matches at 10 bases. V gave up 6 bases and J gave up 3 bases; unmatched junction bases: 3. The CDR3 loop spans 14 amino acids. From germline, CDR1 is SGDLS and CDR2 YYNGEE. The CDR3 DNA is TGTGCCAGCACGGCTAGCGGGGGCTACAATGAGCAGTTCTTC. Its translation: CASTASGGYNEQFF.

The chain has TRBV7-9 and TRBJ2-1; D remains unclear. V shed 2 bases and J shed 3 bases, with 11 bases lying between them. This CDR3 has 15 residues. CDR1 and CDR2 (germline): SEHNR, FQNEAQ (reference sequence). The CDR3 here is CASSLSSVLYNEQFF. The CDR3 DNA reads TGTGCCAGCAGCTTATCGAGCGTACTCTACAATGAGCAGTTCTTC. The whole variable domain, remainder taken from reference TRBV7-9 and TRBJ2-1, is DTGVSQNPRHKITKRGQNVTFRCDPISEHNRLYWYRQTLGQGPEFLTYFQNEAQLEKSRLLSDRFSAERPKGSFSTLEIQRTEQGDSAMYLCASSLSSVLYNEQFFGPGTRLTVL.

This clonotype occurred a few times. The chain employs TRBV4-3 and TRBJ2-7; D gene uncertain. Deletions cut 1 base from V and 2 bases from J, with 12 bases between. The CDR3 is 15 amino acids. The germline V gene encodes CDR1 LGHNA and CDR2 YSLEER. In nucleotides, the CDR3 is TGCGCCAGCAGCCAAGGTCGTGGCAGAACCTACGAGCAGTACTTC. Its protein is CASSQGRGRTYEQYF.

The chain links TRBV25-1 to TRBJ2-5; D may be TRBD2 (6 bases). There are 13 residues in the CDR3. The germline V and J ends were trimmed by 7 bases and 3 bases, with 12 bases remaining between them. Germline-derived CDR1 and CDR2 are MGHDK and SYGVNS. The CDR3 reads CASTAWGEETQYF. As DNA, the CDR3 is TGTGCCAGCACCGCCTGGGGGGAAGAGACCCAGTACTTC.

There are many counts of this clonotype. The J gene is TRBJ1-2, the V gene TRBV29-1; D is ambiguous. The CDR3 covers 13 residues. Trimming shortened V by 3 bases and J by 4 bases, and 12 bases separated the two germline ends. Germline CDR1 SQVTM, CDR2 ANQGSEA. DNA for the CDR3: TGCAGCGTTGACCGGGGTGAGGGCTATGGCTACACCTTC. Protein product: CSVDRGEGYGYTF.

The rearrangement uses TRBV27 and TRBJ2-3; either TRBD1 or TRBD2 may fit D (5 bases each). This CDR3 has 16 residues. Deletions cut 9 bases from V and 2 bases from J, with 21 bases between. Germline V gene sequence: CDR1 MNHEY, CDR2 SMNVEV (reference sequence). The DNA of the CDR3 is TGTGCCAGTAAGTCGTGGGGGAGTTCCCTCACAGATACGCAGTATTTT. This gives the protein CASKSWGSSLTDTQYF.

The chain combines TRBV5-1 with TRBJ2-5, with D unclear. CDR3 length equals 17 residues. Trimming took 0 bases from V and 3 from J, leaving 18 bases between them. The germline CDR1 and CDR2 sequences are SGHRS and YFSETQ. The DNA of the CDR3 is TGCGCCAGCAGCTTGGTCGGGCCCGGCCCGGTTAAAGAGACCCAGTACTTC. This translates into CASSLVGPGPVKETQYF.

This clonotype was detected a few times. The chain is built from TRBV13 and TRBJ2-2, with TRBD2 matching over 8 bases. Germline values: CDR1 PRHDT, CDR2 FYEKMQ (reference sequence). The V and J ends lost 5 bases and 2 bases, in that order; junction bases with no gene match: 25. This CDR3 contains 22 residues. CDR3 in amino acids: CASSPWEFGASGRSLNTGELFF. The CDR3 bases are TGTGCCAGCAGCCCCTGGGAATTCGGCGCTAGCGGGCGTTCGCTTAACACCGGGGAGCTGTTTTTT.

This clonotype was detected only a few times. CDR3 loop: CANGATGNYEQYF. For the CDR3, the DNA is TGTGCCAACGGAGCGACAGGGAACTACGAGCAGTACTTC. The chain carries TRBV2 and TRBJ2-7; 7 bases map to TRBD1. V was pared by 10 bases and J by 3 bases, with 9 bases of the junction left unmatched. Germline CDR1 is SNHLY and CDR2 is FYNNEI. The CDR3 extends over 13 amino acids.

The table lists this clonotype with a few counts. The chain is built from TRBV15 and TRBJ2-2; possible D gene TRBD2, 6 bases. Between the trimmed V and J ends, which lost 3 bases and 3 bases, there was a span of 20 bases. This CDR3 has 18 residues. CDR1 is LNHNV, CDR2 YYDKDF, per germline (reference sequence). This CDR3 is CATSSTIAVGLDTGELFF. The CDR3 bases are TGTGCCACCAGCAGCACCATCGCCGTGGGACTCGACACCGGGGAGCTGTTTTTT.

There are many counts of this clonotype. V is TRBV29-1 and J is TRBJ2-1; TRBD2 matches at 11 bases. Germline CDR1 is SQVTM and CDR2 is ANQGSEA. The CDR3 has 18 amino acids. V shed 1 base and J 9 bases; nucleotides not matched to a gene: 17. CDR3 sequence reads: CSVEGPQLLAGAVGEQFF. The CDR3 nucleotides are TGCAGCGTTGAAGGCCCCCAATTACTAGCGGGGGCCGTAGGTGAGCAGTTCTTC.

This chain uses TRBV28 with TRBJ2-3, with 9 bases lining up with TRBD2. Germline CDR1 is MDHEN and CDR2 is SYDVKM. There are 16 residues in the CDR3. V was pared by 2 bases and J by 7 bases, with 10 bases of the junction left unmatched. CDR3 residues: CASSLGVGLAGHTQYF. Here the CDR3 DNA reads TGTGCCAGCAGTTTAGGAGTGGGGCTAGCGGGACATACGCAGTATTTT.